These T cell receptor beta chains were read from a single sample in a study of regulatory T cells in long-lasting Graves disease. One entry per CDR3 protein, called by TCRdb with MiXCR from the multiplex PCR reads. This table has roughly 560,000 distinct CDR3 sequences, approximately 12% appearing once. These data are also associated with another study on T cells in Graves' hyperthyroidism and ophthalmopathy.

The material sequenced was peripheral blood mononuclear cells (PBMCs), taken at new diagnosis, from a patient treated with antithyroid drugs. The receptors derive from a woman in her 30s with Graves disease. The CDR3 runs from the conserved cysteine through the conserved F or W. D genes are given only for firm matches. The size field is filled for only some rows; it gives once, few, many or a size class.

D | size | length | J | V | CDR3 | DNA
. | many | 11 | TRBJ1-2 | TRBV7-2 | CASSTTVGYTF | TGTGCCAGCAGCACGACGGTTGGCTACACCTTC
. | . | 15 | TRBJ2-2 | TRBV19 | CATWGGDANTGELFF | TGTGCCACCTGGGGCGGAGACGCGAACACCGGGGAGCTGTTTTTT
TRBD2 | many | 16 | TRBJ2-7 | TRBV28 | CASSLPSSGGNYEQYF | TGTGCCAGCAGTTTACCTTCCAGCGGGGGGAACTACGAGCAGTACTTC
TRBD1 | many | 15 | TRBJ2-4 | TRBV2 | CASSIQGLDKNIQYF | TGTGCCAGCAGCATACAGGGGCTTGACAAAAACATTCAGTACTTC
. | many | 12 | TRBJ2-7 | TRBV2 | CASSDTGSEQYF | TGTGCCAGCAGTGATACGGGGAGCGAGCAGTACTTC
. | many | 15 | TRBJ2-1 | TRBV12-3/TRBV12-4 | CASSFGGGRYNEQFF | TGTGCCAGCAGTTTTGGGGGAGGACGATACAATGAGCAGTTCTTC
TRBD2 | few | 15 | TRBJ2-7 | TRBV5-1 | CASSTTSGGYYEQYF | TGCGCCAGCAGCACCACTAGCGGGGGTTACTACGAGCAGTACTTC
TRBD1 | few | 16 | TRBJ2-1 | TRBV3-1 | CASSQDPMTGYNEQFF | TGTGCCAGCAGCCAAGATCCGATGACAGGGTACAATGAGCAGTTCTTC
. | many | 15 | TRBJ2-1 | TRBV24-1 | CATSVAGSSYNEQFF | TGTGCCACCAGCGTCGCAGGGAGCTCCTACAATGAGCAGTTCTTC
. | many | 15 | TRBJ1-2 | TRBV11-3 | CASSNPGREVKGYTF | TGTGCCAGCAGCAACCCAGGAAGGGAAGTGAAGGGCTACACCTTC
. | many | 13 | TRBJ1-2 | TRBV24-1 | CATSDMRDRGYTF | TGTGCCACCAGTGATATGAGGGATCGGGGCTACACCTTC
TRBD1 | many | 14 | TRBJ1-5 | TRBV5-1 | CASSLAQGDQPQHF | TGCGCCAGCAGCTTGGCACAGGGGGATCAGCCCCAGCATTTT
. | many | 16 | TRBJ1-4 | TRBV19 | CASSRFYAGEGEKLFF | TGTGCCAGTAGTCGGTTTTATGCGGGGGAAGGAGAAAAACTGTTTTTT
TRBD1 | . | 15 | TRBJ1-2 | TRBV20-1 | CSARDRATGGAGYTF | TGCAGTGCTAGAGATCGGGCGACAGGGGGCGCCGGCTACACCTTC
TRBD2 | many | 17 | TRBJ2-3 | TRBV5-4 | CASSRGTSGREKDTQYF | TGTGCCAGCAGCCGAGGGACTAGCGGGAGAGAAAAAGATACGCAGTATTTT
. | . | 14 | TRBJ1-4 | TRBV27 | CASSSDSSNEKLFF | TGTGCCAGCAGTTCAGACAGTTCGAATGAAAAACTGTTTTTT
. | many | 14 | TRBJ2-7 | TRBV6-1 | CASSEDRVMDEQYF | TGTGCCAGCAGTGAAGACAGGGTCATGGACGAGCAGTACTTC
TRBD2 | . | 15 | TRBJ2-7 | TRBV5-1 | CASSRATSGNYEQYF | TGCGCCAGCAGCAGGGCGACTAGCGGGAACTACGAGCAGTACTTC
. | . | 15 | TRBJ1-1 | TRBV6-1 | CASNPPRYEGTEAFF | TGTGCCAGCAATCCGCCGAGGTATGAAGGCACTGAAGCTTTCTTT
. | many | 19 | TRBJ2-1 | TRBV7-2 | CASSLGSPAGGRSYNEQFF | TGTGCCAGCAGCTTAGGTTCCCCCGCGGGCGGACGCTCCTACAATGAGCAGTTCTTC
TRBD1 | many | 12 | TRBJ2-3 | TRBV6-2/TRBV6-3 | CASRPGTGTQYF | TGTGCCAGCAGGCCAGGGACAGGCACACAGTATTTT
TRBD1 | many | 14 | TRBJ2-1 | TRBV7-9 | CASSHRGRGNEQFF | TGTGCCAGCAGCCACAGGGGTCGCGGCAATGAGCAGTTCTTC
TRBD2 | few | 14 | TRBJ2-7 | TRBV27 | CASSFLAESYEQYF | TGTGCCAGCAGTTTTCTAGCGGAATCCTACGAGCAGTACTTC
TRBD1 | . | 15 | TRBJ2-7 | TRBV18 | CASSPDRETSYEQYF | TGTGCCAGCTCACCAGACAGGGAAACCTCCTACGAGCAGTACTTC
. | many | 13 | TRBJ1-2 | TRBV10-2 | CASSESGVDGYTF | TGCGCCAGCAGTGAGTCTGGGGTGGATGGCTACACCTTC
TRBD2 | . | 15 | TRBJ2-3 | TRBV11-2 | CASSTGLAGGYTQYF | TGTGCCAGCAGCACCGGACTAGCGGGAGGATATACGCAGTATTTT
. | many | 16 | TRBJ2-7 | TRBV2 | CASSEAKDRAIYEQYF | TGTGCCAGCAGTGAAGCGAAGGACAGAGCCATCTACGAGCAGTACTTC
TRBD1 | . | 14 | TRBJ2-3 | TRBV19 | CASSGRDRPDTQYF | TGTGCCAGTAGTGGCCGGGACAGGCCAGATACGCAGTATTTT
. | . | 15 | TRBJ2-7 | TRBV5-1 | CASSLAGKQVDEQYF | TGCGCCAGCAGCTTGGCAGGAAAGCAAGTAGACGAGCAGTACTTC
. | many | 11 | TRBJ2-7 | TRBV7-2 | CASSFQGEQYF | TGTGCCAGCAGCTTTCAGGGTGAGCAGTACTTC
TRBD1 | many | 13 | TRBJ2-7 | TRBV20-1 | CSAPGTGLSEQYF | TGCAGCGCTCCCGGGACAGGGCTATCCGAGCAGTACTTC